The sequence of this T cell receptor beta chain was determined in a study of STAT5B mutations in CD4+ large granular lymphocyte leukemia. The study's findings and limits: Compared with healthy controls (2/35), patient top clones favored TRBV06 (8/27).

This clone was seen a few times. Its antigen remains unknown. V was pared by 0 bases and J by 1 base, with 8 bases of the junction left unmatched. Germline CDR1 reads SGHRS; CDR2 reads YFSETQ. CDR3 length: 17 amino acids. Data came from immunoSEQ multiplex PCR; TCRdb stores just in-frame clones and leaves some out. Among under 35,000 clones listed, roughly three quarters were seen once. The receptor comes from a human donor in good health. Sequencing was carried out using CD4+ T cells from blood buffy coats. The chain carries TRBV5-1 and TRBJ1-2, with 8 bases aligning to TRBD1. Here the CDR3 reads CASSLVRPGQDNYGYTF. In nucleotides, the CDR3 is TGCGCCAGCAGCTTGGTTAGGCCGGGACAGGATAACTATGGCTACACCTTC. The complete variable domain, with remaining parts taken from reference TRBV5-1 and TRBJ1-2, reads KAGVTQTPRYLIKTRGQQVTLSCSPISGHRSVSWYQQTPGQGLQFLFEYFSETQRNKGNFPGRFSGRQFSNSRSEMNVSTLELGDSALYLCASSLVRPGQDNYGYTFGSGTRLTVV.